This T cell receptor (beta chain) was identified in a study of blood T cell repertoires in COVID-19. As for the study in general: Sample material is recorded as cDNA or gDNA derived from T cells, B-cell-depleted T cells, or PBMCs.

As processed by the authors: It was from reference gene primer amplification that nucleated cell counts were estimated. Using immunoSEQ multiplex PCR, the repertoire was profiled, and TCRdb retains in-frame clones only, with some absent. V, J and clone size are taken as reported in that table, and D and trimming were inferred from the DNA itself. The top ten clones hold around 4% of a sample with 150,000 to 200,000 clones, about 87% of them seen once. CDR3 length: 16 amino acids. Between the trimmed V and J ends, which lost 4 bases and 0 bases, there was a span of 13 bases. Germline CDR1 is SGHRS and CDR2 is YFSETQ.

The source of this sequence is a woman in her sixties or seventies who had recovered from COVID-19. The sequenced sample was peripheral blood. This chain links TRBV5-1 with TRBJ2-2; possibly TRBD1 for D (5 bases). CDR3 loop: CASSPAGLANTGELFF. In DNA form, the CDR3 reads TGCGCCAGCAGCCCGGCAGGGCTCGCGAACACCGGGGAGCTGTTTTTT. The complete variable domain, with remaining parts taken from reference TRBV5-1 and TRBJ2-2, reads KAGVTQTPRYLIKTRGQQVTLSCSPISGHRSVSWYQQTPGQGLQFLFEYFSETQRNKGNFPGRFSGRQFSNSRSEMNVSTLELGDSALYLCASSPAGLANTGELFFGEGSRLTVL.